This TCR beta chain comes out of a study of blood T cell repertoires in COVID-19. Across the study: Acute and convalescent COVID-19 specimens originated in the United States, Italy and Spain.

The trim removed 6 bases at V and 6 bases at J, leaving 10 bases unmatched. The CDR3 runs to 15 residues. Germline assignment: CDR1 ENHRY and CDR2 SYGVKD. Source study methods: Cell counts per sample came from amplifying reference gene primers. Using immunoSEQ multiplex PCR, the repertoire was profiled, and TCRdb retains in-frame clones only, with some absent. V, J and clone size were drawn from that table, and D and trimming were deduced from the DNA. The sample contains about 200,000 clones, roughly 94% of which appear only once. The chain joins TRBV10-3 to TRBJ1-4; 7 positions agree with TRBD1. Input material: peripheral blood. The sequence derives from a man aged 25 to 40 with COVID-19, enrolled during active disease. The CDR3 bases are TGTGCCATCAGCCCCTCGCAGGGGGATTATGAAAAACTGTTTTTT. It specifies CAISPSQGDYEKLFF.